This T cell receptor (beta chain) is from a study of T cell repertoires in cytomegalovirus infection. The wider study: Well-studied HLA-B-restricted CMV epitopes were used in the study alongside recently identified HLA-C-restricted ones. Public TCR beta signatures were indicative of both CMV infection and a matching HLA type.

This clonotype was seen more than once but under ten times. Its antigen is currently unknown. The study, taken as a whole, reports: Cumulative public TCR beta family frequency identified CMV carriers with the relevant HLA. The ex vivo response showed dominance by HLA-C-restricted CMV-specific TCR beta clonotypes.

The V gene's germline CDR1 is LNHDA and CDR2 SQIVND (reference sequence). Deletions cut 4 bases from V and 6 bases from J, with 15 bases between. The CDR3 length is 14 residues. TCRdb processed the reads anew with MiXCR; each CDR3 protein has one entry. The sample has roughly 920,000 distinct CDR3 sequences; approximately 32% are singletons. This receptor was identified in a human donor in good health (CMV status not recorded). Some clones in this sample may be carry-over from other donors' samples. The specimen was cultured CD8+ T cells from PBMCs, collected from culture after CMV antigen stimulation. The chain links TRBV19 to TRBJ1-1; weak D call: TRBD1 (5 bases). The CDR3 region has the DNA TGTGCCAGTAGTAGTCAGGGCCCTACGGCTGAAGCTTTCTTT. Amino acid sequence: CASSSQGPTAEAFF.